A single sample is the source of the 15 T cell receptor beta chains below, sequenced in a study of identical twins. MiXCR, applied by TCRdb to the 5' RACE reads, yields one record per CDR3 protein. This sample yields 350,000 to 400,000 distinct CDR3 sequences, of which approximately 8.7% are seen a single time; 8.5% to 10% belongs to the top ten. Sequencing was performed on naive T cells sorted from blood. These receptors were obtained from a woman in her forties or fifties in good health.

The chain carries TRBV29-1 and TRBJ2-1; no definite D call. Trimming took off 4 bases at V and 10 bases at J, with 8 bases between the two ends. Germline V gene sequence: CDR1 SQVTM, CDR2 ANQGSEA. The CDR3 loop spans 10 amino acids. CDR3 in DNA: TGCAGCGTTGGTGGGTTCGAGCAGTTCTTC. This sequence encodes CSVGGFEQFF.

This clonotype has a handful of counts. Here the CDR3 reads CASSLGTGTGYTF. The CDR3 DNA reads TGTGCCAGCAGTTTAGGGACAGGGACTGGCTACACCTTC. The chain uses TRBV12-3 or TRBV12-4 and TRBJ1-2; 8 positions match TRBD1. Trimming took 1 base from V and 7 from J; bases not matched to a gene: 2. The CDR3 spans 13 residues.

This clonotype came up a few times. This rearrangement joins TRBV20-1 to TRBJ2-1; D may match TRBD1 or TRBD2 (5 bases each). CDR1 is DFQATT, CDR2 SNEGSKA, per germline (reference sequence). Between the trimmed V and J ends, which lost 5 bases and 3 bases, there was a span of 11 bases. The length of the CDR3 is 13 residues. This chain's CDR3 is CSARDPYYNEQFF. The CDR3 bases are TGCAGTGCTCGGGACCCCTACTACAATGAGCAGTTCTTC.

In this sample, this clonotype turned up a few times. CDR3 DNA: TGTGCCAGCAGTGTTCTAGAGACCCAGTACTTC. This codes for CASSVLETQYF. The V call is TRBV6-1, the J call TRBJ2-5; D ambiguous. V was cut by 4 bases and J by 4 bases, with 4 bases left in between. The germline CDR1 and CDR2 sequences are MNHNS and SASEGT. The CDR3 runs to 11 residues.

This chain joins TRBV9 and TRBJ1-1; TRBD1 is a possible D gene (6 bases). V was shortened by 2 bases and J by 5 bases, with 10 bases between the two germline ends. Germline V gives CDR1 SGDLS, CDR2 YYNGEE. The CDR3 loop spans 13 amino acids. The CDR3, as DNA: TGTGCCAGCAGCGTCGAAGGGGGAACTGAAGCTTTCTTT. Translated, it gives CASSVEGGTEAFF.

This clonotype was detected only a few times. The chain carries TRBV28 and TRBJ2-7; 10 positions match TRBD2. The trim removed 5 bases at V and 0 bases at J, leaving 4 bases unmatched. Per the germline V gene, CDR1 is MDHEN and CDR2 is SYDVKM. The CDR3 sequence is 15 residues long. CDR3 coding DNA: TGTGCCAGCAGTGGAGGACTAGCGGTCTCCTACGAGCAGTACTTC. Protein product: CASSGGLAVSYEQYF.

This clonotype was recorded a few times. The CDR3 protein is CASSLARQGGPGELFF. The DNA for the CDR3 is TGCGCCAGCAGCTTGGCCCGGCAGGGAGGTCCCGGGGAGCTGTTTTTT. The chain has TRBV5-1 and TRBJ2-2; maybe TRBD2 (6 bases). CDR3 length equals 16 residues. From germline, CDR1 is SGHRS and CDR2 YFSETQ. Deletions cut 0 bases from V and 6 bases from J, with 15 bases between.

This clonotype came up many times. V is TRBV20-1 and J is TRBJ2-5; TRBD2 might be the D (5 bases). The V end lost 1 base, the J end lost 4 bases, and 13 bases lay between the germline ends. CDR1 is DFQATT and CDR2 is SNEGSKA in the germline V gene (reference sequence). This CDR3 comprises 14 residues. The CDR3 sequence is CSARAHSSAETQYF. For the CDR3, the DNA is TGCAGTGCTAGAGCCCACAGTAGCGCAGAGACCCAGTACTTC.

This clonotype has only a few counts. This sequence joins TRBV27 and TRBJ2-5, with D unclear. The germline gives CDR1 MNHEY, CDR2 SMNVEV (reference sequence). This CDR3 region has 17 residues. Trimming removed 0 bases at V and 3 bases at J, with 17 bases between. The DNA for the CDR3 is TGTGCCAGCAGTTTATCCACAGTGTTTTCCCTGAAAGAGACCCAGTACTTC. Its protein product is CASSLSTVFSLKETQYF.

This clonotype was counted between two and nine times. Here the CDR3 reads CASSVAGGDYEQYV. CDR3 coding DNA: TGTGCCAGCAGTGTAGCGGGGGGGGATTACGAGCAGTACGTC. The rearrangement uses TRBV6-1 and TRBJ2-7, with 11 bases fitting TRBD2. Germline lookup yields CDR1 MNHNS and CDR2 SASEGT. The CDR3 is made up of 14 amino acids. The trim removed 4 bases at V and 4 bases at J, leaving 3 bases unmatched.

This clonotype was seen more than once but under ten times. CDR3: CATSDLTPNRFF. CDR3 coding DNA: TGTGCCACCAGTGATCTGACTCCGAATAGGTTCTTC. The rearrangement links TRBV24-1 to TRBJ2-1; no firm D call. Germline assignment: CDR1 KGHDR and CDR2 SFDVKD. This CDR3 contains 12 residues. Trimming left V 3 bases short and J 15 bases short, with 14 bases between.

Many counts were recorded for this clonotype. The chain links TRBV4-2 to TRBJ1-4, with TRBD1 as a possible D gene (5 bases). The V gene's germline CDR1 is LGHNA and CDR2 YNFKEQ. With 0 bases removed from V and 6 bases from J, the gap between germline ends came to 17 bases. This CDR3 is 17 amino acids long. The CDR3 loop reads CASSQDGTSGKYEKLFF. CDR3 in DNA: TGTGCCAGCAGCCAAGATGGGACCTCGGGGAAGTATGAAAAACTGTTTTTT.

The chain is built from TRBV11-2 and TRBJ2-2; possibly TRBD2 for D (6 bases). The CDR3 contains 15 residues. Trimming shortened V by 3 bases and J by 4 bases, and 12 bases separated the two germline ends. Germline V lookup: CDR1 SGHAT, CDR2 FQNNGV. The CDR3 loop reads CASSFEGGLTGELFF. DNA of the CDR3: TGTGCCAGCAGCTTCGAGGGAGGCCTCACCGGGGAGCTGTTTTTT.

This clonotype appeared many times. This chain uses TRBV29-1 with TRBJ2-1, with 7 bases identical to TRBD1. The length of the CDR3 is 10 residues. J was trimmed by 8 bases and V by 8 bases; bases with no gene match: 3. Germline V lookup: CDR1 SQVTM, CDR2 ANQGSEA. For the CDR3, the DNA is TGCAGCTTAGGGGGCGATGAGCAGTTCTTC. Its translation is CSLGGDEQFF.

In its sample, this clonotype was seen a few times. The chain has TRBV15 and TRBJ2-1; the match to TRBD2 covers 9 bases. CDR1 and CDR2 (germline): LNHNV, YYDKDF (reference sequence). V shed 0 bases, J shed 2 bases, and the junction held 5 bases outside the gene matches. This CDR3 comprises 17 residues. CDR3 protein: CATSRDRAGGPYNEQFF. The CDR3 nucleotides read TGTGCCACCAGCAGAGATCGAGCGGGAGGCCCCTACAATGAGCAGTTCTTC.